This T cell receptor beta chain was observed in a study of blood T cell repertoires in COVID-19. Study-wide background: Sources were T cells, B-cell-depleted T cells, or PBMCs; the material itself was cDNA or gDNA.

Libraries were prepared by immunoSEQ multiplex PCR; TCRdb keeps only in-frame clonotypes and omits some of them. Seen here are 150,000 or so clones, about 81% observed once, and the top ten hold roughly 20%. The germline V gene encodes CDR1 ENHRY and CDR2 SYGVKD. Trimming left V 4 bases short and J 8 bases short, with 11 bases between. This CDR3 is 12 amino acids long. The receptor's source is a woman older than 75 with acute or convalescent COVID-19. The chain couples TRBV10-3 to TRBJ1-2; D perhaps matches TRBD1 (6 bases). Source material: peripheral blood. As DNA, the CDR3 is TGTGCCATCAGTGGGACAGATGCGGGCTACACCTTC. It encodes CAISGTDAGYTF.